This T cell receptor beta chain originates from a study of T cells in Graves' hyperthyroidism and ophthalmopathy. This CDR3 comprises 17 residues. Germline V gene lookup returns CDR1 SGDLS and CDR2 YYNGEE. V was pared by 4 bases and J by 0 bases, with 19 bases between. Study conclusions and caveats: In the analysis, a 13 V-J model separated ophthalmopathy from stable hyperthyroidism. Appearing also in blood were most of the thyroid clonotypes expanded above 0.001. Before onset, ophthalmopathy was predicted by the model a median around 6 months earlier.

This clonotype was observed many times. Antigen unknown. Amplification of TCR beta CDR3 regions was performed using RNA transcripts as template. With the HTBI primer set, the TCR CDR3 went through a first round of RT-PCR. TCRdb fed the multiplex PCR reads into MiXCR, producing one record per CDR3 protein. The profile shows around 720,000 distinct CDR3 sequences, roughly 32% of them singletons. The authors deemed Graves' hyperthyroidism stable absent ophthalmopathy progression within 18 months. The material sequenced was blood. This chain links TRBV9 with TRBJ1-1; maybe TRBD1 (5 bases). The TCR comes from a woman aged 35 to 49 with Graves' hyperthyroidism. CDR3 bases: TGTGCCAGCAGCCGTCGAGGGGACCACAGCGTGAACACTGAAGCTTTCTTT. Protein product: CASSRRGDHSVNTEAFF.